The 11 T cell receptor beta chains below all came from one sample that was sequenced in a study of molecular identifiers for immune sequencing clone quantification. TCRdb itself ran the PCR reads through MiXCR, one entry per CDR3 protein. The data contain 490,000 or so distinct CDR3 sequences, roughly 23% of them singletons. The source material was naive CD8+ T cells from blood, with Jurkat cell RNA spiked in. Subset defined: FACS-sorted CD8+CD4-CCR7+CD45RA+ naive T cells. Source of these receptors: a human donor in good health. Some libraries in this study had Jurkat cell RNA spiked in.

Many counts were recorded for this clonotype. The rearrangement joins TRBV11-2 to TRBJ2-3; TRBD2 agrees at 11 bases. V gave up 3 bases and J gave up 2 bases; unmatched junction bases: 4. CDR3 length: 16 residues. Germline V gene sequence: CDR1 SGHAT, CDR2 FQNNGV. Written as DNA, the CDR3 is TGTGCCAGCAGCTTGTTGACTAGCGGGGCCACAGATACGCAGTATTTT. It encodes CASSLLTSGATDTQYF.

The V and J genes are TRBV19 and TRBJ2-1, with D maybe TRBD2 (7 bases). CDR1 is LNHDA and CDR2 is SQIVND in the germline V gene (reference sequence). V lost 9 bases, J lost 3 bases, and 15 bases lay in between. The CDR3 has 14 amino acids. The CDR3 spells CASQRGRGYNEQFF. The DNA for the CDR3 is TGTGCCAGCCAAAGGGGGAGGGGCTACAATGAGCAGTTCTTC.

The CDR3 region is CAWSGGLRSTDTQYF. The CDR3, as DNA: TGTGCCTGGAGTGGCGGACTACGGTCCACAGATACGCAGTATTTT. V and J are TRBV30 and TRBJ2-3, with a weak D call TRBD2 (6 bases). The CDR3 extends over 15 amino acids. Trimming took 1 base from V and 2 from J, leaving 13 bases between them. CDR1 and CDR2 (germline): GTSNPN, SVGIG (reference sequence).

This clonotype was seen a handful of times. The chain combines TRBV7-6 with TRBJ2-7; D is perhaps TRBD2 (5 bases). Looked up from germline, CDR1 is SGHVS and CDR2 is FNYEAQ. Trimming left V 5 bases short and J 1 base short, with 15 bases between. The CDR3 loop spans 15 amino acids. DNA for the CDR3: TGTGCCAGCAGCCCAGTCCTGGACTGGTCCTACGAGCAGTACTTC. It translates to CASSPVLDWSYEQYF.

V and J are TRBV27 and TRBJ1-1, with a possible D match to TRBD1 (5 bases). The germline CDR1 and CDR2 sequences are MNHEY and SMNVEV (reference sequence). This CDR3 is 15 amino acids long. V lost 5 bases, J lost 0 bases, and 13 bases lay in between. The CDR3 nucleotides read TGTGCCAGCAGTGGCAGGGACCCGTTGAACACTGAAGCTTTCTTT. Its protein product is CASSGRDPLNTEAFF.

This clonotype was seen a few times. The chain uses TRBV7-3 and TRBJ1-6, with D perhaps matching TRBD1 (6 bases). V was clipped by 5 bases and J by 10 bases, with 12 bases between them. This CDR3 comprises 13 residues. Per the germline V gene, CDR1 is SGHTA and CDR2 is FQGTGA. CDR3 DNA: TGTGCCAGCAGCCAACAGGGAGGATCACCCCTCCACTTT. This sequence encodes CASSQQGGSPLHF.

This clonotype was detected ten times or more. The CDR3 region has the DNA TGTGCCAGTAGTCTGCCGGGAGCCGGGGAGCTGTTTTTT. Protein sequence: CASSLPGAGELFF. This chain links TRBV19 with TRBJ2-2; a weak D match, TRBD2 (6 bases). Germline values: CDR1 LNHDA, CDR2 SQIVND (reference sequence). This CDR3 has 13 residues. V lost 5 bases and J 6 bases, leaving 10 bases between the germline ends.

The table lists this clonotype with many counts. The CDR3 region has the DNA TGTGCCAGCAGCTCCAACACAAATCAGCCCCAGCATTTT. It codes for CASSSNTNQPQHF. J is TRBJ1-5 and V is TRBV7-9, with unresolved D. The germline gives CDR1 SEHNR, CDR2 FQNEAQ (reference sequence). This CDR3 region has 13 residues. With 4 bases removed from V and 4 bases from J, the gap between germline ends came to 8 bases.

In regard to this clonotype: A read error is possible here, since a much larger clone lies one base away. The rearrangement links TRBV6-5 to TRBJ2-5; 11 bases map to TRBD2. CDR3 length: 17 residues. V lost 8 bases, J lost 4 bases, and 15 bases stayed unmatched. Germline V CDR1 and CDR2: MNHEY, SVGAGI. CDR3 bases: TGTGCCAGCTCTCTTCTCCCTGCTAGCGGGGGGCGAGAGACCCAGTACTTC. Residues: CASSLLPASGGRETQYF.

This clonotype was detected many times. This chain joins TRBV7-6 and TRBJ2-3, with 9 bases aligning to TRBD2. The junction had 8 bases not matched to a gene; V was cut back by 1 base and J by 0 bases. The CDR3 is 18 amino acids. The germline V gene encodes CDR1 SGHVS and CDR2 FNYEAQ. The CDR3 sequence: CASSLVWASGMSTDTQYF. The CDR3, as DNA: TGTGCCAGCAGCTTAGTTTGGGCTAGCGGGATGAGCACAGATACGCAGTATTTT.

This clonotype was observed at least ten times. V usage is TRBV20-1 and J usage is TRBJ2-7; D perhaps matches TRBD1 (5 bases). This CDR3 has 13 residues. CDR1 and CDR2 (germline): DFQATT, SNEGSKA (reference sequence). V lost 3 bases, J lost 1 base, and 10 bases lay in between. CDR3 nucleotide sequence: TGCAGTGCTAGGTTAGGGGCATCCTACGAGCAGTACTTC. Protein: CSARLGASYEQYF.